This entry features one T cell receptor beta chain sequence. This sample is part of a study of early T cells in non-severe SARS-CoV-2 infection. V gave up 5 bases and J gave up 6 bases, with 19 bases separating them. This CDR3 is 15 amino acids long. The germline V gene encodes CDR1 SGHTA and CDR2 FQGNSA. TCRdb reprocessed the 5' RACE reads via MiXCR and lists one record per CDR3 protein. The table records about 79,000 distinct CDR3 sequences, about 11% of them present only once. The sequence came from an adult who was a healthcare worker with PCR-confirmed SARS-CoV-2 infection or an uninfected control (not recorded which). The specimen sequenced was whole blood. The chain combines TRBV7-2 with TRBJ2-5; TRBD2 is a possible D gene (7 bases). The CDR3 DNA is TGTGCCAGCAGCCAATATACGGGGGGCGGTCAGACCCAGTACTTC. Amino acid sequence: CASSQYTGGGQTQYF. The entire variable domain, with the rest obtained from reference TRBV7-2 and TRBJ2-5, is as follows: GAGVSQSPSNKVTEKGKDVELRCDPISGHTALYWYRQSLGQGLEFLIYFQGNSAPDKSGLPSDRFSAERTGGSVSTLTIQRTQQEDSAVYLCASSQYTGGGQTQYFGPGTRLLVL.